This TCR beta chain stems from a study of T cell repertoires in cytomegalovirus infection (dated 2019 in TCRdb). Notes on the research overall: Peptide stimulations targeted recently identified HLA-C-restricted CMV epitopes, whose presentation resists viral immunomodulation, together with well-studied HLA-B-restricted epitopes. Donor HLA type was relevant to the analysis, as public TCR beta signatures indicated carriage of CMV infection together with the matching HLA type. Broad study findings and their caveats: The ex vivo response was dominated by HLA-C-restricted CMV-specific TCR beta clonotypes, which also provided the single most frequent clonotype in two of eight donors. In both this cohort and an independent cohort of a few hundred donors, the cumulative frequency of public TCR beta family members distinguished carriers of CMV infection plus the relevant HLA type.

The CDR3 sequence holds 13 residues, the cysteine and phenylalanine included. The retained sequence is limited to the CDR3, 39 bases, with the frame set at the first base. Deletion took 5 bases off V and 8 bases off J, with a span of 15 bases between the germline ends. Looking up the germline V gene (reference sequence) yields CDR1 MNHEY and CDR2 SMNVEV. The sequencer was an Illumina HiSeq 1500. Through fastp at Q25 and MiXCR, TCRdb rebuilt clones from the public reads, retaining in-frame beta chains. A single entry per CDR3 protein holds the most common genes and DNA from its merged rows. The sample table lists 900,000 to 950,000 distinct CDR3 sequences, around 32% of them with a count of one. About 14% of the sample belongs to the ten largest clones. As for this clonotype: Its target antigen remains unknown. No much larger clonotype is one base removed from it; base qualities were not supplied.

The sample's treatment or condition, from its label and the paper: in vitro stimulation with specific CMV peptide epitopes to enrich CMV-specific T cells. The V and J segments used are TRBV27 and TRBJ1-2, with TRBD1 as a weak D call on 5 bases. This TCR derives from a human donor in good health (CMV status not recorded). Some clones in this sample may be carry-over from other donors' samples. The sample consisted of cultured CD8+ T cells from PBMCs, taken from culture after CMV antigen stimulation. The CDR3 protein is CASSTPGARGYTF. The bases read TGTGCCAGCAGTACACCCGGGGCACGCGGCTACACCTTC.